The present T cell receptor (beta chain) was sequenced within a study of T cells in Graves' hyperthyroidism and ophthalmopathy. The overall study: Peripheral blood was secured at the point of initial diagnosis, before any treatment.

For Graves' hyperthyroidism to be stable, ophthalmopathy could not progress within 18 months. This sample holds PBMCs from 8.5 to 10 ml fresh peripheral blood. Details on this clonotype: Its matching antigen is unknown.

Using RNA transcripts as the source, TCR beta CDR3 regions were amplified. The study used the HTBI primer set for a first-round RT-PCR of the TCR CDR3. TCRdb used MiXCR to reprocess the multiplex PCR reads, holding one entry per CDR3 protein. Among around 600,000 distinct CDR3 sequences, 15% to 19% were seen once, and the ten largest hold around 7.8%. Study findings and constraints: The majority of expanded thyroid clonotypes above 0.001 also appeared in blood.

What was sequenced was blood. The TCR originated in a woman between 25 and 40 years old with Graves' hyperthyroidism.

Here the CDR3 reads CASLVVAGPGELFF. As DNA, the CDR3 is TGCGCCAGCCTCGTCGTAGCGGGACCCGGGGAGCTGTTTTTT. The rearrangement joins TRBV5-1 to TRBJ2-2; 8 bases match TRBD2. V trimming: 7 bases; J trimming: 6 bases; junction bases outside the gene matches: 8. This CDR3 comprises 14 residues. Germline V gives CDR1 SGHRS, CDR2 YFSETQ.